These 27 T cell receptor beta chains share one sample of origin, sequenced in a study of response to subunit inactivated influenza vaccine (dated by TCRdb to the late 2010s). The library relied on RT-PCR. The run used an Illumina HiSeq 2500. Clones were called with MiXCR by TCRdb after fastp trimmed the public reads at Q25, and only in-frame beta chains were retained. Each CDR3 protein gets just one entry, which takes the most common genes and DNA from the rows behind it. This sample lists 430,000 or so distinct CDR3 sequences; approximately 11% were detected once. The top ten constitute about an eighth of the sample. In light of the paper, this sample's time point label describes: approximately 47 days after influenza vaccine administration. The source material was PBMCs from blood, sampled roughly 45 days after vaccination. The receptors shown here come from a man aged 50 to 59 who received an inactivated influenza vaccine. Donor details come from another sample of the same person, matched by shared clones.

V is TRBV10-3 and J is TRBJ1-4, with TRBD1 identical over 7 bases. CDR3 length: 14 residues. Germline CDR1 ENHRY, CDR2 SYGVKD. J lost 3 bases, V lost 6 bases, and 4 bases had no gene match. The chain's CDR3 is CAISRQGANEKLFF. The CDR3 bases are TGTGCCATCAGCCGACAGGGCGCTAATGAAAAACTGTTTTTT.

The chain is built from TRBV28 and TRBJ2-3; 9 bases fit TRBD2. CDR1 and CDR2 from the germline V gene are MDHEN and SYDVKM. CDR3 length: 17 amino acids. With 1 base clipped from V and 2 bases from J, the junction kept 7 bases outside the gene matches. CDR3 sequence reads: CASSLSASGAYTDTQYF. CDR3 nucleotides: TGTGCCAGCAGTTTATCGGCTAGCGGGGCCTACACAGATACGCAGTATTTT.

This clonotype has only a few counts. This rearrangement joins TRBV7-6 to TRBJ1-3; D unclear. CDR1 SGHVS and CDR2 FNYEAQ come from the germline V gene. The ends were cut back, 1 base at V and 2 bases at J, with 12 bases in the middle. The CDR3 contains 16 residues. The CDR3 is CASSLDRNNPGNTIYF. The CDR3 DNA reads as TGTGCCAGCAGCTTAGACCGTAATAACCCTGGAAACACCATATATTTT.

This clonotype was counted at least ten times. The genes are TRBV20-1 and TRBJ2-5, with a tentative D call TRBD2 (6 bases). Trimming took off 6 bases at V and 7 bases at J, with 15 bases between the two ends. This CDR3 is 12 amino acids long. In germline, CDR1 is DFQATT, CDR2 SNEGSKA (reference sequence). The CDR3 here is CSATGQGGTQYF. DNA for the CDR3: TGCAGTGCAACGGGCCAGGGAGGGACCCAGTACTTC.

This clonotype appeared many times. The CDR3 bases are TGTGCCAGCAGTTTAGAGGGGATAGGCGAGCAGTACTTC. Translation gives CASSLEGIGEQYF. The chain uses TRBV12-3 or TRBV12-4 and TRBJ2-7, with D maybe TRBD1 (5 bases). The CDR3 sequence is 13 residues long. Deletions cut 1 base from V and 6 bases from J, with 10 bases between.

This chain joins TRBV4-2 and TRBJ2-7, with D possibly called TRBD1 or TRBD2 (5 bases each). The CDR3 covers 14 residues. Germline V gene lookup returns CDR1 LGHNA and CDR2 YNFKEQ. V shed 1 base and J shed 3 bases, with 10 bases lying between them. The CDR3 region has the DNA TGTGCCAGCAGCCAAGGGGGGACGGTCTACGAGCAGTACTTC. Translated: CASSQGGTVYEQYF.

The chain uses TRBV19 and TRBJ2-3; possible D gene TRBD1, 6 bases. V was shortened by 6 bases and J by 6 bases, with 13 bases between the two germline ends. CDR3 size: 13 residues. From germline, CDR1 is LNHDA and CDR2 SQIVND (reference sequence). CDR3 sequence reads: CASSPPRGDTQYF. CDR3 DNA sequence: TGTGCCAGTAGCCCGCCCAGGGGTGATACGCAGTATTTT. Based on the CDR3 plus reference TRBV19 and TRBJ2-3, the full variable domain is DGGITQSPKYLFRKEGQNVTLSCEQNLNHDAMYWYRQDPGQGLRLIYYSQIVNDFQKGDIAEGYSVSREKKESFPLTVTSAQKNPTAFYLCASSPPRGDTQYFGPGTRLTVL.

The chain joins TRBV7-2 to TRBJ1-1; 10 bases align to TRBD1. The CDR3 sequence is 15 residues long. Germline loops: CDR1 SGHTA, CDR2 FQGNSA. V shed 6 bases, J shed 0 bases, and the junction held 4 bases outside the gene matches. The DNA for the CDR3 is TGTGCCAGCAGTAGACAGGGGGCTGTGAACACTGAAGCTTTCTTT. Residues: CASSRQGAVNTEAFF.

The chain is built from TRBV6-2 or TRBV6-3 and TRBJ2-1; 9 bases agree with TRBD2. The ends lost 5 bases at V and 7 bases at J; junction bases unmatched: 6. Germline V gene data show CDR1 as MNHEY and CDR2 as SVGEGT. The CDR3 sequence is 14 residues long. This CDR3 reads CASSQLAGANEQFF. CDR3 coding DNA: TGTGCCAGCAGTCAGTTAGCGGGAGCTAATGAGCAGTTCTTC.

J is TRBJ2-1 and V is TRBV5-4; TRBD2 matches 9 bases. CDR1 is SGHNT and CDR2 is YYREEE in the germline V gene (reference sequence). Unmatched junction bases numbered 10, after V lost 4 bases and J lost 8 bases. The CDR3 totals 15 residues. CDR3 in DNA: TGTGCCAGCAGCGTTAGCGGGGGAAAGACTTATGAGCAGTTCTTC. Protein product: CASSVSGGKTYEQFF.

This clonotype was found many times. The chain couples TRBV4-2 to TRBJ1-1; the D gene is possibly TRBD1 (6 bases). Trimming pared 4 bases from V and 12 bases from J, leaving 24 bases between. CDR3 length equals 15 residues. The germline V gene encodes CDR1 LGHNA and CDR2 YNFKEQ. CDR3 DNA sequence: TGTGCCAGCAGCCGATCCGGGAGGGACAAAATTAAAACTTTCTTT. It is translated as CASSRSGRDKIKTFF.

The sample holds many counts of this clonotype. The chain couples TRBV5-1 to TRBJ2-7, with 9 bases matching TRBD2. The trim removed 3 bases at V and 4 bases at J, leaving 5 bases unmatched. The germline gives CDR1 SGHRS, CDR2 YFSETQ. CDR3 size: 14 residues. CDR3 in amino acids: CASSSSGTSYEQYF. The CDR3 nucleotides are TGCGCCAGCAGCTCTAGCGGGACCTCATACGAGCAGTACTTC.

This clonotype has more than one count but fewer than ten. The rearrangement links TRBV30 to TRBJ1-1; TRBD1 aligns across 9 bases. The junction had 7 bases not matched to a gene; V was cut back by 4 bases and J by 1 base. There are 15 residues in the CDR3. Germline V CDR1 and CDR2: GTSNPN, SVGIG (reference sequence). The CDR3 DNA reads as TGTGCCTGGAAAGGAGGGACAGGGAAGAACACTGAAGCTTTCTTT. Translating gives CAWKGGTGKNTEAFF.

This clonotype turned up a few times. The gene calls are TRBV4-1 and TRBJ2-4, with 7 bases fitting TRBD1. The trim removed 4 bases at V and 5 bases at J, leaving 8 bases unmatched. The CDR3 has 15 amino acids. Germline CDR1 reads MGHRA; CDR2 reads YSYEKL. Written as DNA, the CDR3 is TGCGCCAGCAGCCGCCTGACAGGGACCGAAAACATTCAGTACTTC. It is translated as CASSRLTGTENIQYF.

There are a few counts of this clonotype. The chain is built from TRBV10-3 and TRBJ2-3; 9 positions match TRBD1. The trim removed 6 bases at V and 2 bases at J, leaving 15 bases unmatched. This CDR3 contains 18 residues. The germline CDR1 and CDR2 sequences are ENHRY and SYGVKD. This chain's CDR3 is CAIRVLLGTGSFTDTQYF. Here the CDR3 DNA reads TGTGCCATCAGAGTTCTCCTTGGGACAGGGTCTTTCACAGATACGCAGTATTTT.

This clonotype was seen ten or more times. The genes are TRBV5-1 and TRBJ2-5, with D uncertain. Trimming stripped 1 base from V and 4 bases from J, with 5 bases between. The CDR3 has 12 residues. Germline loops: CDR1 SGHRS, CDR2 YFSETQ. CDR3 residues: CASSLLAETQYF. The CDR3 DNA is TGCGCCAGCAGCTTGCTGGCAGAGACCCAGTACTTC.

This clonotype occurred a few times. CDR3 nucleotides: TGTGCCAGCAGTTTGCAGGGGGAGGGTGAGCAGTTCTTC. This translates into CASSLQGEGEQFF. The V gene is TRBV6-6, the J gene TRBJ2-1; D could derive from TRBD1 or TRBD2 (7 bases each). V lost 4 bases and J lost 9, with 13 bases in between. The CDR3 totals 13 residues. CDR1 and CDR2 from the germline V gene are MNHNY and SVGAGI (reference sequence).

J is TRBJ2-5 and V is TRBV7-9, with D unresolved. The germline V gene has CDR1 SEHNR and CDR2 FQNEAQ (reference sequence). Between the trimmed V and J ends, which lost 2 bases and 2 bases, there was a span of 6 bases. CDR3 size: 13 residues. CDR3 region: CASSLFEQETQYF. For the CDR3, the DNA is TGTGCCAGCAGCTTATTCGAGCAAGAGACCCAGTACTTC. Full variable domain (missing parts from reference TRBV7-9 and TRBJ2-5): DTGVSQNPRHKITKRGQNVTFRCDPISEHNRLYWYRQTLGQGPEFLTYFQNEAQLEKSRLLSDRFSAERPKGSFSTLEIQRTEQGDSAMYLCASSLFEQETQYFGPGTRLLVL.

This clonotype was found a few times. The chain carries TRBV4-2 and TRBJ2-1; D is uncertain. V shed 0 bases and J shed 6 bases, with 18 bases lying between them. The CDR3 length is 17 residues. CDR1 is LGHNA, CDR2 YNFKEQ, per germline. In DNA, the CDR3 is TGTGCCAGCAGCCAAGACGGTCCGGAACCCCTGGGCAATGAGCAGTTCTTC. Translated: CASSQDGPEPLGNEQFF.

This clonotype was detected only a few times. This rearrangement joins TRBV20-1 to TRBJ2-7; 7 bases are a match to TRBD2. J lost 4 bases, V lost 0 bases, and 9 bases had no gene match. Germline V gene data show CDR1 as DFQATT and CDR2 as SNEGSKA (reference sequence). The CDR3 runs 15 residues. The CDR3 reads CSARDWGGRTYEQYF. The CDR3, as DNA: TGCAGTGCTAGAGATTGGGGCGGGAGAACGTACGAGCAGTACTTC.

This clonotype has a handful of counts. V usage is TRBV5-1 and J usage is TRBJ2-4; D remains unclear. Germline values: CDR1 SGHRS, CDR2 YFSETQ. V lost 0 bases to trimming and J lost 7 bases, with 8 bases between them. The CDR3 totals 13 residues. The CDR3 region is CASSLGRANIQYF. The CDR3 coding sequence is TGCGCCAGCAGCTTGGGAAGGGCGAACATTCAGTACTTC.

The CDR3 DNA follows: TGTGCCAGCAGTTTAAGGGGGGCGCAACTCTATGGCTACACCTTC. It is translated as CASSLRGAQLYGYTF. The chain has TRBV28 and TRBJ1-2; a weak D match, TRBD1 (6 bases). The CDR3 is 15 residues long. V gave up 2 bases and J gave up 4 bases, with 14 bases separating them. Germline loops: CDR1 MDHEN, CDR2 SYDVKM.

The J gene is TRBJ2-1, the V gene TRBV6-1; D uncertain. With 6 bases removed from V and 4 bases from J, the gap between germline ends came to 16 bases. The CDR3 has 15 amino acids. In germline, CDR1 is MNHNS, CDR2 SASEGT. The CDR3 region is CASSRRLSQYNEQFF. The DNA of the CDR3 is TGTGCCAGCAGCCGTAGGCTCAGCCAATACAATGAGCAGTTCTTC.

The V gene is TRBV6-2 or TRBV6-3, the J gene TRBJ2-2; D not certain. The ends were cut back, 10 bases at V and 1 base at J, with 13 bases in the middle. The germline V gene encodes CDR1 MNHEY and CDR2 SVGEGT. CDR3 length: 14 residues. Written as DNA, the CDR3 is TGTGCCATCTCTTCCGGCAGGAACACCGGGGAGCTGTTTTTT. Translated: CAISSGRNTGELFF.

This clonotype has ten or more counts. The CDR3 DNA is TGCAGCGCTGGGACAACGGACGAGCAGTACTTC. Encoded protein: CSAGTTDEQYF. The chain couples TRBV29-1 to TRBJ2-7; a possible D gene is TRBD1 (6 bases). CDR3 length: 11 residues. Germline lookup yields CDR1 SQVTM and CDR2 ANQGSEA. Trimming left V 7 bases short and J 5 bases short, with 12 bases between.

This clonotype was found a few times. V gene TRBV4-3 combines with J gene TRBJ1-2, with a tentative D call TRBD1 (5 bases). The V gene lost 3 bases and the J gene lost 4 bases, with 12 bases spanning the gap. This CDR3 has 14 residues. The germline V gene has CDR1 LGHNA and CDR2 YSLEER. CDR3 sequence reads: CASSHGDGPYGYTF. The CDR3 nucleotides are TGCGCCAGCAGCCACGGGGACGGACCCTATGGCTACACCTTC.

The V gene is TRBV6-5, the J gene TRBJ2-5; unclear D gene. The germline V gene has CDR1 MNHEY and CDR2 SVGAGI. CDR3 length: 16 residues. The V end was cut by 0 bases, the J end by 3 bases, with 14 bases between. CDR3 in amino acids: CASSYSVQKLEETQYF. The CDR3 coding sequence is TGTGCCAGCAGTTACTCTGTCCAAAAGTTGGAAGAGACCCAGTACTTC.